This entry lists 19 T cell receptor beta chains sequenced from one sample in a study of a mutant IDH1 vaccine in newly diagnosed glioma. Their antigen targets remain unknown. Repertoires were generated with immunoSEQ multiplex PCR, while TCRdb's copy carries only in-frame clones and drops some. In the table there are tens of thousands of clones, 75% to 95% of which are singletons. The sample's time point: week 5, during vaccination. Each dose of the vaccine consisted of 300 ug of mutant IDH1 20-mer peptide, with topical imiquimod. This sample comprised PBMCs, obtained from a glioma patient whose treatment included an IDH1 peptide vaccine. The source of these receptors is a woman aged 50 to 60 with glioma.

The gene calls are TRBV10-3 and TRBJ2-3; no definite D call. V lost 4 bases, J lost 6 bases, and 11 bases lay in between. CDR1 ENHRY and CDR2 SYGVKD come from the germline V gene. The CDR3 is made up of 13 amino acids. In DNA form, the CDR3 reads TGTGCCATCAGTGTGGCTATTCAGGATACGCAGTATTTT. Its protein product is CAISVAIQDTQYF.

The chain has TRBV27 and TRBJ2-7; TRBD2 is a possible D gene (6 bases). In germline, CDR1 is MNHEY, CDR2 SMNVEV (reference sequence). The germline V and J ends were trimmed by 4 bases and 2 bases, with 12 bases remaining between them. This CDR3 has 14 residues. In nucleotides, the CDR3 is TGTGCCAGCAGTTCTTTAGCGGACCCCTACGAGCAGTACTTC. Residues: CASSSLADPYEQYF.

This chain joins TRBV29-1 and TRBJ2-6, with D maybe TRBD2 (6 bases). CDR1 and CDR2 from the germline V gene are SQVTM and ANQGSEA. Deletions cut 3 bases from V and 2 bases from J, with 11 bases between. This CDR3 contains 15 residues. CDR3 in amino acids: CSVEGTGAGANVLTF. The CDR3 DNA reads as TGCAGCGTTGAGGGAACGGGGGCTGGGGCCAACGTCCTGACTTTC.

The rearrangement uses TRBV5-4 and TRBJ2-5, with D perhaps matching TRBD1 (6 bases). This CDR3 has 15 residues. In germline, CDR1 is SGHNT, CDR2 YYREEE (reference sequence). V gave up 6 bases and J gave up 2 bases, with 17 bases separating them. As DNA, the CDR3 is TGTGCCAGCACCTCGGGGACAAGGGGACAAGAGACCCAGTACTTC. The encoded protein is CASTSGTRGQETQYF. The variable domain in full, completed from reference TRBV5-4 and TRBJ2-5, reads ETGVTQSPTHLIKTRGQQVTLRCSSQSGHNTVSWYQQALGQGPQFIFQYYREEENGRGNFPPRFSGLQFPNYSSELNVNALELDDSALYLCASTSGTRGQETQYFGPGTRLLVL.

CDR3 DNA sequence: TGCGCCAGCAGCCAAGGTATCCTCCGCACAGATACGCAGTATTTT. This sequence encodes CASSQGILRTDTQYF. V gene TRBV4-1 combines with J gene TRBJ2-3; D call uncertain. Trimming pared 1 base from V and 1 base from J, leaving 9 bases between. Per germline, CDR1 MGHRA and CDR2 YSYEKL. The CDR3 spans 15 residues.

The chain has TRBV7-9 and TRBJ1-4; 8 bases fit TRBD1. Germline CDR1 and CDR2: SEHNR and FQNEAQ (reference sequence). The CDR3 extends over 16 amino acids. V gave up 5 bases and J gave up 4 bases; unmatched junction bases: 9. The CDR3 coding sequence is TGTGCCAGCAGCGTCGGGACAGGAGACCTTAATGAAAAACTGTTTTTT. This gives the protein CASSVGTGDLNEKLFF.

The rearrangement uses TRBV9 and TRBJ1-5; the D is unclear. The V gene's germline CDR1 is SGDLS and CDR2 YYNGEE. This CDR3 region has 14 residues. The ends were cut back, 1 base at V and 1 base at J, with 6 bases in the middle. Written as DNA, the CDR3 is TGTGCCAGCAGCGTATCCGAAAGCAATCAGCCCCAGCATTTT. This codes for CASSVSESNQPQHF.

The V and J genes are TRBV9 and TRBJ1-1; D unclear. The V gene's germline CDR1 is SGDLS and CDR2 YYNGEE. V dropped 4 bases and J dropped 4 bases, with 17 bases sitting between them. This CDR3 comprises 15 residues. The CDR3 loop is CASSPRAGKGTEAFF. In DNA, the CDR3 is TGTGCCAGCAGCCCCCGGGCCGGGAAAGGCACTGAAGCTTTCTTT.

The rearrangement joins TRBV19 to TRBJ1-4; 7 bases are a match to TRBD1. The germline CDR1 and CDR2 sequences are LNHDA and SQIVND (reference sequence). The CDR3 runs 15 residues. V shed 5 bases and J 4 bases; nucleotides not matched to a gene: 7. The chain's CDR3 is CASSVFGDSNEKLFF. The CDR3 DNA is TGTGCCAGTAGTGTCTTCGGGGACAGTAATGAAAAACTGTTTTTT.

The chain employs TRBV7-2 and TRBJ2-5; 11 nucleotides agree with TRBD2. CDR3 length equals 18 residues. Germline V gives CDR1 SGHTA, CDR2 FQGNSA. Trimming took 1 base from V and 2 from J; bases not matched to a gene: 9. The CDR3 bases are TGTGCCAGCAGCTTAGGGATAGCGGGAGGGCCGGGTCAAGAGACCCAGTACTTC. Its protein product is CASSLGIAGGPGQETQYF.

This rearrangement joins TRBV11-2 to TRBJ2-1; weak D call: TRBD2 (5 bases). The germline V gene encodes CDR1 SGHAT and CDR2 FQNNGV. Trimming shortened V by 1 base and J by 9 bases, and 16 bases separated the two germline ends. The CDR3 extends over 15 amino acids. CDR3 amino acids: CASSLGRLPQGEQFF. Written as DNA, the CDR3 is TGTGCCAGCAGCTTAGGGAGACTACCACAAGGTGAGCAGTTCTTC.

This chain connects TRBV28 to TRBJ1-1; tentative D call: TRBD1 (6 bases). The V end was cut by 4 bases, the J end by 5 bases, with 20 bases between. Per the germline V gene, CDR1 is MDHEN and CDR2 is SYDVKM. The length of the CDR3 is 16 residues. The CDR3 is CASSSSGAGVLTEAFF. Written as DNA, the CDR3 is TGTGCCAGCAGTTCCTCGGGGGCAGGGGTTCTTACTGAAGCTTTCTTT.

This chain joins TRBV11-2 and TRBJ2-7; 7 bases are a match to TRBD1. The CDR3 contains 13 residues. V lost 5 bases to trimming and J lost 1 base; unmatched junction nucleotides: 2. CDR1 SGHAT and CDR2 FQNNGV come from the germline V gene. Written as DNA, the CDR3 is TGTGCCAGCAGCCTGGGACAGTCCTACGAGCAGTACTTC. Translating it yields CASSLGQSYEQYF.

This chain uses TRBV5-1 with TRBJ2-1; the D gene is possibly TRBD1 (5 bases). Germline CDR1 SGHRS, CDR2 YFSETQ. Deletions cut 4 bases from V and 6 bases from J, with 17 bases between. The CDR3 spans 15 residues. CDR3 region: CASSQNDRILNEQFF. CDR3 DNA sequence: TGCGCCAGCAGCCAAAACGACAGAATTCTCAATGAGCAGTTCTTC.

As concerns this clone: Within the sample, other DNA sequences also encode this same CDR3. In DNA form, the CDR3 reads TGTGCCAGCAGTGGGGACAGTTCCGAGCAGTACTTC. It specifies CASSGDSSEQYF. The chain has TRBV6-1 and TRBJ2-7; 7 bases are shared with TRBD1. After removal of 4 bases from V and 6 bases from J, the junction contained 3 bases not matched to a gene. CDR3 length equals 12 residues. Germline CDR1 MNHNS, CDR2 SASEGT.

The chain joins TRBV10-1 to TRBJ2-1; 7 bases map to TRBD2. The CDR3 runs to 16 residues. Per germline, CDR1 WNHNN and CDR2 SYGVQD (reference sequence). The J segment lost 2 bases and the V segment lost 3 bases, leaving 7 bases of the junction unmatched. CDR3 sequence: CASSESGLAAYNEQFF. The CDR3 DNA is TGCGCCAGCAGTGAATCGGGGCTAGCGGCCTACAATGAGCAGTTCTTC.

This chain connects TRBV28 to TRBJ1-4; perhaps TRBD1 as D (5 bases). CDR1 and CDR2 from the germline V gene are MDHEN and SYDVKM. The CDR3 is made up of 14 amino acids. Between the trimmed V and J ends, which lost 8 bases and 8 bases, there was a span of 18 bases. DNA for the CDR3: TGTGCCAGCTGTATAGTGGGGGAGGGGGAAAAACTGTTTTTT. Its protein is CASCIVGEGEKLFF.

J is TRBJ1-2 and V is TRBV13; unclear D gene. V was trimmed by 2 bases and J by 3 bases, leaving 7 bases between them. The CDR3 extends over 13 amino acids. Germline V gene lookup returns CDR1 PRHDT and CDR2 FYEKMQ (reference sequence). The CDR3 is CASSLSRDYGYTF. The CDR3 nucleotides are TGTGCCAGCAGCTTATCGAGGGACTATGGCTACACCTTC.

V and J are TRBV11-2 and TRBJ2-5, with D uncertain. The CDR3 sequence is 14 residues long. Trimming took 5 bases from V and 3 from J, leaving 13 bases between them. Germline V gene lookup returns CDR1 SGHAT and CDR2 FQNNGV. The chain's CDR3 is CASSLGAAKETQYF. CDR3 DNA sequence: TGTGCCAGCAGCCTAGGTGCGGCCAAAGAGACCCAGTACTTC.